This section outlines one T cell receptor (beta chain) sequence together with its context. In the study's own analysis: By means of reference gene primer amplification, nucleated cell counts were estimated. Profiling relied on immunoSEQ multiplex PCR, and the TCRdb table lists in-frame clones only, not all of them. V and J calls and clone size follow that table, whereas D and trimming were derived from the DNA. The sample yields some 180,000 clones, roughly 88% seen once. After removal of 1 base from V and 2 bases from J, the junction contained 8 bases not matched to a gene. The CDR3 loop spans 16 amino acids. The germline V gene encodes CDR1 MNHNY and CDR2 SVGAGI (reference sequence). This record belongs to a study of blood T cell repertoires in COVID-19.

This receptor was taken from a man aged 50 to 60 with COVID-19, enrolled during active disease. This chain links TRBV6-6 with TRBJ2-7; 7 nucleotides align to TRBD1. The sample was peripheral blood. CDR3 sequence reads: CASSYLRQGITYEQYF. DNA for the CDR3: TGTGCCAGCAGTTACTTACGACAGGGAATAACCTACGAGCAGTACTTC.